The rows below give T cell receptor beta chains drawn from one sample of a study of blood T cell repertoires in COVID-19. Profiling relied on immunoSEQ multiplex PCR, and the TCRdb table lists in-frame clones only, not all of them. The repertoire holds about 160,000 clones, with almost 85% as singletons. Sequenced input: peripheral blood. These TCRs come from a man aged 35-49 years who had recovered from COVID-19. Each CDR3 is given with its conserved first and last residue. D genes are given only for firm matches. Only part of the rows carry a size: once, few, many, or a class if the clone is expanded.

-	TRBV6-4	TRBJ2-4	13	-	CASSDGASNIQYF	TGTGCCAGCAGTGACGGGGCCTCAAACATTCAGTACTTC
-	TRBV6-5	TRBJ2-5	15	TRBD2	CASSPGLARKETQYF	TGTGCCAGCAGCCCGGGACTAGCGAGAAAAGAGACCCAGTACTTC
-	TRBV2	TRBJ1-1	15	-	CASIKNSGETTEAFF	TGTGCCAGCATTAAGAACTCAGGGGAGACTACTGAAGCTTTCTTT
-	TRBV4-2	TRBJ1-4	14	-	CASSQDSGNEKLFF	TGTGCCAGCAGCCAAGATTCGGGGAATGAAAAACTGTTTTTT
-	TRBV4-3	TRBJ1-6	16	TRBD1	CASSPLYTGDNSPLHF	TGCGCCAGCAGCCCCCTATATACAGGGGATAATTCACCCCTCCACTTT
-	TRBV4-1	TRBJ1-1	13	-	CASSITKFTEAFF	TGCGCCAGCAGCATTACAAAATTCACTGAAGCTTTCTTT
few	TRBV12-1	TRBJ1-3	16	-	CASSSYGPPGGNTIYF	TGTGCCAGCAGCAGCTATGGGCCCCCCGGAGGAAACACCATATATTTT
few	TRBV7-2	TRBJ2-7	14	-	CASSLAILEYEQYF	TGTGCCAGCAGCTTAGCCATTCTTGAGTACGAGCAGTACTTC
-	TRBV7-2	TRBJ2-2	14	TRBD2	CASSPGLDAGELFF	TGTGCCAGCAGCCCAGGACTAGACGCCGGGGAGCTGTTTTTT
-	TRBV12-3/TRBV12-4	TRBJ2-7	13	-	CASRGQGAYEQYF	TGTGCCAGCAGGGGACAAGGAGCCTACGAGCAGTACTTC
-	TRBV19	TRBJ2-2	17	TRBD1	CASSLRTGGANTGELFF	TGTGCCAGTAGTCTACGGACAGGGGGCGCGAACACCGGGGAGCTGTTTTTT
-	TRBV3-1/TRBV3-2	TRBJ1-1	13	-	CASSHLSRGWAFF	TGTGCCAGCAGCCACCTATCGCGAGGGTGGGCTTTCTTT
-	TRBV10-2	TRBJ2-7	14	TRBD2	CASSAGGRIYEQYF	TGCGCCAGCAGTGCCGGCGGGAGGATCTACGAGCAGTACTTC
-	TRBV15	TRBJ2-5	17	TRBD1	CATSRAEGGDRGETQYF	TGTGCCACCAGCAGAGCTGAAGGGGGTGACAGGGGAGAGACCCAGTACTTC
-	TRBV10-3	TRBJ1-3	17	TRBD1	CAISDNARTGLGNTIYF	TGTGCCATCAGTGATAACGCCCGGACAGGCCTTGGAAACACCATATATTTT
-	TRBV30	TRBJ2-1	16	TRBD2	CAWSGVSGRVLDEQFF	TGTGCCTGGAGTGGGGTTAGCGGGAGGGTTTTGGATGAGCAGTTCTTC
once	TRBV30	TRBJ1-2	13	-	CAWSPQGLEGYTF	TGTGCCTGGAGTCCGCAGGGTCTTGAGGGCTACACCTTC
once	TRBV6-6	TRBJ2-5	14	TRBD2	CASSATSGAETQYF	TGTGCCAGCAGTGCGACTAGCGGGGCAGAGACCCAGTACTTC
once	TRBV2	TRBJ2-5	15	TRBD1	CASSVWTGTRETQYF	TGTGCCAGCAGTGTTTGGACAGGGACGCGGGAGACCCAGTACTTC
few	TRBV9	TRBJ2-5	14	TRBD1	CASSALTGGETQYF	TGTGCCAGCAGCGCCTTGACAGGGGGAGAGACCCAGTACTTC
few	TRBV7-9	TRBJ2-2	14	-	CASSPRTNTGELFF	TGTGCCAGCAGCCCGAGGACTAACACCGGGGAGCTGTTTTTT
-	TRBV12-3/TRBV12-4	TRBJ2-2	12	-	CASRRETGELFF	TGTGCCAGCAGACGGGAGACCGGGGAGCTGTTTTTT
-	TRBV25-1	TRBJ2-3	13	TRBD2	CASSDPAGKTQYF	TGTGCCAGCAGTGACCCAGCGGGGAAGACGCAGTATTTT
-	TRBV12-1	TRBJ2-7	13	-	CASSEDRNYEQYF	TGTGCCAGCAGCGAAGACAGGAACTACGAGCAGTACTTC
-	TRBV3-1/TRBV3-2	TRBJ2-2	17	TRBD1	CASSQDLGQANTGELFF	TGTGCCAGCAGCCAAGATCTTGGACAGGCGAACACCGGGGAGCTGTTTTTT
-	TRBV24-1	TRBJ2-1	16	TRBD2	CATSAGLAGVTGEQFF	TGTGCCACCAGTGCCGGACTAGCGGGAGTCACAGGTGAGCAGTTCTTC
-	TRBV4-3	TRBJ1-2	14	-	CASSQVGQTYGYTF	TGCGCCAGCAGCCAAGTGGGCCAGACCTATGGCTACACCTTC
-	TRBV2	TRBJ2-1	15	TRBD2	CASSEAGGGRNEQFF	TGTGCCAGCAGTGAAGCCGGGGGGGGTAGAAATGAGCAGTTCTTC
-	TRBV4-2	TRBJ2-1	15	-	CASSQMGEAYNEQFF	TGTGCCAGCAGCCAAATGGGGGAGGCCTACAATGAGCAGTTCTTC
once	TRBV13	TRBJ2-7	17	-	CASSSNRPMAGTYEQYF	TGTGCCAGCAGCTCCAACCGGCCTATGGCGGGGACCTACGAGCAGTACTTC
-	TRBV5-1	TRBJ2-7	16	-	CASSLKPLGSSYEQYF	TGCGCCAGCAGCTTGAAACCACTAGGGAGCTCCTACGAGCAGTACTTC
-	TRBV4-2	TRBJ1-3	14	-	CASSQVGGGNTIYF	TGTGCCAGCAGCCAAGTCGGCGGGGGAAACACCATATATTTT
-	TRBV5-1	TRBJ1-1	14	-	CASSLDSMNTEAFF	TGCGCCAGCAGTCTGGACAGTATGAACACTGAAGCTTTCTTT
once	TRBV4-3	TRBJ2-1	15	-	CASSHPPEGRNEQFF	TGCGCCAGCAGCCACCCTCCAGAGGGGAGGAATGAGCAGTTCTTC
-	TRBV30	TRBJ1-2	13	TRBD1	CAWSRQGHYGYTF	TGTGCCTGGAGCCGACAGGGTCACTATGGCTACACCTTC
many	TRBV4-3	TRBJ2-7	15	-	CASSPLAGADYEQYF	TGCGCCAGCAGCCCTTTGGCGGGGGCCGACTACGAGCAGTACTTC
-	TRBV24-1	TRBJ2-7	15	TRBD1	CATSDSTDRGYEQYF	TGTGCCACCAGTGACAGCACCGACAGGGGATACGAGCAGTACTTC
-	TRBV9	TRBJ2-3	15	-	CASSSAGTSTDTQYF	TGTGCCAGCAGCTCGGCCGGGACTAGCACAGATACGCAGTATTTT
-	TRBV9	TRBJ2-3	14	TRBD1	CASSSGQGTDTQYF	TGTGCCAGCAGTAGTGGACAGGGGACAGATACGCAGTATTTT
-	TRBV19	TRBJ1-6	16	-	CASSQNFIGGISPLHF	TGTGCCAGTAGCCAAAACTTCATTGGGGGCATTTCACCCCTCCACTTT
once	TRBV4-2	TRBJ1-4	18	TRBD1	CASSQVPGQGRTNEKLFF	TGTGCCAGCAGCCAAGTCCCGGGACAGGGGCGAACTAATGAAAAACTGTTTTTT
-	TRBV7-9	TRBJ1-3	15	-	CASSFDRTSGNTIYF	TGTGCCAGCAGCTTTGACAGGACCTCTGGAAACACCATATATTTT
-	TRBV9	TRBJ1-2	13	-	CASSGGTSHGYTF	TGTGCCAGCAGCGGAGGGACAAGCCATGGCTACACCTTC